The clone carrying this T cell receptor beta chain has more than one count but fewer than ten. Its antigen is not identified. Each of the sorted populations had a purity greater than 98%. The study reverse transcribed the entire isolated RNA, so it sequenced expressed TCRB transcripts. Using immunoSEQ multiplex PCR, the repertoire was profiled, and TCRdb retains in-frame clones only, with some absent. The table shows about 360,000 clones, with roughly an eighth occurring only once. These data come from a study of beta chain features in type 1 diabetes. Study details: Age, gender, cell numbers and subset yield matched between patients and controls. Findings and caveats of the study: There was a possibility that cDNA sequencing over-represented cells with high TCR expression.

Trimming removed 2 bases at V and 2 bases at J, with 10 bases between. Germline assignment: CDR1 SGHTA and CDR2 FQGNSA. The CDR3 length is 14 residues. The chain couples TRBV7-2 to TRBJ2-7; D call uncertain. Sequencing was carried out using naive CD4+ T cells from blood. This clonotype originated in a man between 18 and 29 years old in good health. The CDR3 region is CASSLIPETYEQYF. For the CDR3, the DNA is TGTGCCAGCAGCTTAATCCCGGAGACCTACGAGCAGTACTTC. Complete variable domain (other parts from reference TRBV7-2 and TRBJ2-7): GAGVSQSPSNKVTEKGKDVELRCDPISGHTALYWYRQSLGQGLEFLIYFQGNSAPDKSGLPSDRFSAERTGGSVSTLTIQRTQQEDSAVYLCASSLIPETYEQYFGPGTRLTVT.